This entry is about one TCR beta chain. This sample is part of a study of shared clonotypes between healthy human individuals. CDR3 size: 14 residues. Germline V gene lookup returns CDR1 MNHNS and CDR2 SASEGT. The V and J ends lost 3 bases and 3 bases respectively, with 11 bases between them. Unsorted samples relied on 80 million to 90 million PBMCs, which served as the source of genomic DNA. Sequencing used immunoSEQ multiplex PCR; TCRdb keeps in-frame clones, though not all of them. The sample has about 490,000 clones; 75% to 85% are singletons. Sequenced material: PBMCs. The V gene is TRBV6-1, the J gene TRBJ2-5; D remains ambiguous. The clonotype was recovered from a woman in her forties in good health. Some clones in this sample may be carry-over from other donors' samples. The CDR3 region is CASSDIVGKETQYF. CDR3 bases: TGTGCCAGCAGTGATATAGTGGGCAAAGAGACCCAGTACTTC.